The present entry profiles one T cell receptor beta chain with its context. With random hexamers, 0.5 to 1 ug RNA was reverse transcribed. TCRdb ran MiXCR on the immunoSEQ multiplex PCR reads and lists one entry per CDR3 protein. The data show about 80,000 distinct CDR3 sequences, with 94% seen just once and less than 0.95% held by the top ten. This specimen belongs to a study of CD8 T cells in Susac syndrome. From germline, CDR1 is SEHNR and CDR2 FQNEAQ (reference sequence). V lost 5 bases and J 7 bases, leaving 18 bases between the germline ends. The CDR3 length is 14 residues. The material sequenced was CD8+ T cells from PBMCs. This receptor was obtained from a human donor with Susac syndrome. The chain combines TRBV7-9 with TRBJ2-7; D remains unclear. The chain's CDR3 is CASSPSLETQEQYF. The CDR3 DNA reads TGTGCCAGCAGCCCCTCACTCGAGACCCAAGAGCAGTACTTC.